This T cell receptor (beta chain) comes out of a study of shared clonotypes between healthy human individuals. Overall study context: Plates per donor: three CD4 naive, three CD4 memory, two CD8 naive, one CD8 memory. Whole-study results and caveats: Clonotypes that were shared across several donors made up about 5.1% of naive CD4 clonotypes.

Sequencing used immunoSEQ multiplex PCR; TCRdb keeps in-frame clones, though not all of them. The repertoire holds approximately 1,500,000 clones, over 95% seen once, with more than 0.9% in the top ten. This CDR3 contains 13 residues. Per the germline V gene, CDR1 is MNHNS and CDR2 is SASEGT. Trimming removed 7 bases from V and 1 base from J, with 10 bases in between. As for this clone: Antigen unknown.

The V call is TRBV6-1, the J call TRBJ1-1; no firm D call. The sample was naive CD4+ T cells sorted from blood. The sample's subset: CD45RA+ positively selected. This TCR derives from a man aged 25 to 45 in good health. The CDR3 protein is CASILKGNTEAFF. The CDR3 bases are TGTGCCAGCATTCTCAAGGGGAACACTGAAGCTTTCTTT.